Shown below are 5 T cell receptor beta chains from a single sample sequenced in a study of T-cell memory formation after mild COVID-19. TCRdb re-called the 5' RACE reads with MiXCR, one entry per CDR3 protein. The sample shows about 270,000 distinct CDR3 sequences, around 15% of them seen only once. The specimen was PBMCs or a T cell subset sorted from them (not recorded which). All receptors derive from a man in his late teens or twenties who had mild COVID-19 (a few samples of this study predate the infection). Cell type and time point are not known.

This clonotype has a handful of counts. This sequence joins TRBV7-2 and TRBJ1-2; 9 bases fit TRBD1. Germline V gives CDR1 SGHTA, CDR2 FQGNSA. The CDR3 length is 13 residues. Trimming removed 5 bases from V and 8 bases from J; junction bases left unmatched: 6. CDR3 sequence: CASSATGGTGYTF. CDR3 DNA: TGTGCCAGCAGCGCTACAGGGGGCACAGGCTACACCTTC.

This clonotype appeared a few times. The chain recombines TRBV29-1 with TRBJ2-7, with D tentatively TRBD1 (6 bases). CDR1 and CDR2 from the germline V gene are SQVTM and ANQGSEA. The germline V and J ends were trimmed by 0 bases and 7 bases, with 22 bases remaining between them. This CDR3 spans 16 amino acids. CDR3 region: CSVEDRAGAPIREQYF. The CDR3 DNA reads TGCAGCGTTGAAGATCGAGCAGGGGCGCCCATCCGGGAGCAGTACTTC.

This clonotype occurred many times. V and J are TRBV9 and TRBJ2-1, with 7 positions matching TRBD2. From germline, CDR1 is SGDLS and CDR2 YYNGEE. V gave up 8 bases and J gave up 5 bases; unmatched junction bases: 7. The CDR3 extends over 13 amino acids. The CDR3 spells CASRGGPHNEQFF. CDR3 sequence (DNA): TGTGCCAGTCGCGGGGGTCCCCACAATGAGCAGTTCTTC.

The rearrangement links TRBV10-2 to TRBJ2-2, with TRBD2 matching 11 bases. Trimming cost V 4 bases and J 4 bases; bases outside gene matches: 8. This CDR3 comprises 17 residues. Germline V lookup: CDR1 WSHSY, CDR2 SAAADI. CDR3 protein: CASSGLYGTSGTGELFF. The CDR3 DNA reads as TGCGCCAGCAGTGGCTTATACGGGACTAGCGGCACCGGGGAGCTGTTTTTT.

V is TRBV12-3 or TRBV12-4 and J is TRBJ1-2; 8 bases line up with TRBD1. The CDR3 extends over 13 amino acids. The ends lost 6 bases at V and 7 bases at J; junction bases unmatched: 7. The CDR3 region has the DNA TGTGCCAGCAGCTCACAGGGGGGACTTGGCTACACCTTC. It codes for CASSSQGGLGYTF.